This T cell receptor beta chain is from a study of memory CD8 T cells in hepatitis C reinfection (dated by TCRdb to between 2016 and 2019). With respect to the entire study: Of the five donors, three spontaneously resolved two consecutive HCV infections, and two cleared a primary infection but developed chronic infection after reinfection. HCV reinfection was defined as a positive HCV RNA test following two negative tests taken at least 60 days apart. Late or post reinfection samples were collected 12 to 24 weeks after reinfection was detected. The TCR beta repertoire of virus-specific CD8 T cells was tracked longitudinally in a few donors across an HCV reinfection episode. Between about 2009 and 2013, about 5 reinfection cases that had stored pre-reinfection samples were identified. Participants who had resolved a prior HCV infection were followed every 3 months in the reinfection study.

Receptor libraries were prepared by the immunoSEQ multiplex PCR assay. Genomic DNA was pulled from the sorted cells, and the automated high-throughput method of Adaptive Biotechnologies was used to sequence the TCR beta V, D and J regions. A two-step, bias-controlled multiplex PCR was used to amplify the CDR3 regions. An Illumina instrument was used to sequence the amplified TCR beta libraries. The authors processed their data as follows. Demultiplexed reads were processed to reduce amplification and sequencing bias, and the IMGT database was used to assign CDR3 sequences to gene families. ImmunoSEQ software version 2.0 was used to analyze repertoire data. Clonotype lists were filtered to remove out-of-frame sequences as well as sequences containing stop codons in the CDR3. Any clonotype with a frequency under 0.01% was left out, since that frequency corresponded to less than one cell. Richness was computed as observed richness divided by input cell number, and evenness as Shannon entropy divided by log observed richness. Simpson diversity and Morisita-Horn overlap indices were used to quantify repertoire diversity and similarity between time points. Clonotypes were grouped as dominant (>1%), sub-dominant (0.5-0.99%), low abundance (0.1-0.49%) or lowest abundance (<0.1%). A germline index was derived by subtracting total nucleotide additions from total CDR3 length and dividing the result by total CDR3 length. TCRdb limited this immuneACCESS table to in-frame rearrangements with V and J called. A share of clones is missing; checked studies link under half to unresolved V genes, and the rest is unexplained. The DNA was the basis for D and trimming; V, J and clone size are from that table. The sample table records about 46,000 clones; roughly 89% of these occur just once. The top ten hold under 0.9% of the sample.

This clone was counted once. Its antigen is not yet known. Qualities for individual bases were not recorded, and no much larger clone is one base off. On the study overall, not on this receptor specifically: Because only a few donors were included, definitive conclusions about public clonotypes linked to secondary clearance could not be reached by the study.

V loses 4 bases, J loses 0 bases, and the germline ends lie 19 bases apart. The CDR3 has 19 amino acids, counting the end cysteine and phenylalanine. The CDR3 DNA has 57 bases and is translated from base 1. CDR1 and CDR2 are drawn from the germline V gene: MGHRA, YSYEKL. The meaning of the sample's time point label: late/post reinfection, 12 to 24 weeks after detection. Sorted cells were sequenced directly ex vivo, without in vitro expansion prior to TCR sequencing. The donors, who were people who inject drugs, were enrolled in the Montreal Acute Hepatitis C Cohort Study (HEPCO) in Canada. As controls, total naive CD8 T cells were sorted as viable CD3+ CD8+ CD45RO- cells from a couple of donors at all three reinfection time points. Before sorting, cryopreserved peripheral blood mononuclear cells were thawed and CD8 T cells were purified from those thawed cells. The MACS CD8+ T cell Isolation Kit was used to enrich CD8 T cells through negative selection. Cell sorting was done on a BD FACSAria II sorter with FACSDiva software, and data were analyzed with FlowJo.

The TCR originated in a man in his late teens or twenties with hepatitis C virus infection. The chain employs TRBV4-1 and TRBJ1-6; a tentative D call is TRBD1 (6 bases match). Sequencing was carried out using naive CD8+ T cells sorted from blood. The cell subset or site label, as the study defines it: total naive CD8+CD45RO- T cells. The sequenced DNA: TGCGCCAGCAGCCGATTACCCTCGGGGGGCAACTCCTATAATTCACCCCTCCACTTT. This translates into CASSRLPSGGNSYNSPLHF.